This T cell receptor beta chain was captured in a study of shared clonotypes between healthy human individuals (TCRdb year 2020). About the study as a whole: A couple of women and three men aged 18 to 49 years were included in the cohort. To increase sequencing depth and limit assay-specific biases, TCR repertoire library preparation and sequencing were carried out by different laboratories using diverse techniques. The study deeply sequenced blood TCR repertoires of about 5 healthy adults to estimate repertoire size and the extent of clonotype sharing between individuals. Leukapheresis yielded between about 0.94 and 9 billion PBMCs per donor. For each donor, three plates each were used for CD4 naive and CD4 memory, two plates were used for CD8 naive, and one plate was used for CD8 memory. The paper as a whole reports these results and caveats: Clonotypes shared by all four sorted-subset donors showed higher generation probabilities than non-shared clonotypes. About 5% of naive CD4, approximately 3.7% of naive CD8, roughly 2.4% of memory CD4, and 0.35% to 0.4% of memory CD8 clonotypes were shared across several donors. Naive subsets generally had larger estimated clonotype richness than memory subsets. Because the study included a small number of donors, the genetic and exposure-history diversity represented was limited. Pairwise subsampling indicated that sequencing depth was expected to affect the degree of clonotype sharing among donors. Incomplete sequencing was indicated by rarefaction of sorted-subset datasets, despite the large sequencing depth. Only blood was sampled, and tissue TCR repertoires likely differ from those in blood.

CD8 naive samples consisted of CD45RO-negative cells that were positively selected for CCR7, yielding a CD45RA+CCR7+ population without TemRA cells. The donors were healthy, HIV-negative adults who had no recently reported acute infections or vaccinations. Every donor was a Caucasian adult living in Nashville, Tennessee, USA. Blood was collected by leukapheresis, and PBMCs were isolated by Ficoll-Histopaque density gradient centrifugation and then cryopreserved in liquid nitrogen vapor phase. Purity and quantity of every magnetically sorted T cell population were checked by analytical flow cytometry. Genomic DNA was isolated from each sorted fraction and quantified by UV absorbance on a Nanodrop 2000c. V is pruned by 1 base and J by 8 bases, leaving 6 bases of the junction without a gene match. The germline V gene specifies MGHDK as CDR1 and SYGVNS as CDR2. The CDR3 goes from the cysteine to the phenylalanine over 16 residues. Only CDR3 DNA is held: 48 bases, read in frame from base 1.

Using the deep immunoSEQ assay, multiplex PCR amplified TCR CDR3 regions from genomic DNA. Extracted genomic DNA from each cell subset was distributed evenly across all wells of several immunoSEQ 96-well plates, and each plate was treated as a replicate. For sorted subsets, 200 to 250 ng genomic DNA, equal to about 30,000 T cell genomes, was loaded into each replicate PCR. Purified libraries were quantified with a Qubit 3.0 fluorometer, sized on a Bioanalyzer 2100, and re-quantified with the KAPA Library Quantification kit. A separate single-read 150-cycle Illumina NextSeq 550 flow cell was used to sequence each immunoSEQ 96-well plate. In the source study's methods: Because only junctional sequences without quality scores were contained in the immunoSEQ output, filtering matching that applied to full-length reads could not be performed. To assign V/J genes and CDR3, sequences were annotated using PyIR, a Python wrapper for IgBLAST v1.9, with IMGT germline references. Reads were removed for weak V/J assignments (E-value above 1e-6), missing CDR3, stop codons, out-of-frame junctions, or ambiguous translated residues. V3J clonotypes were defined as sequences sharing the same inferred V gene, J gene, and CDR3 amino acid sequence. The percentage overlap between two repertoires was calculated by dividing the number of shared unique clonotypes by the size of the smaller repertoire. RTK rarefaction, the Chao1 estimator, and Recon v2.1 estimates of unobserved clonotypes were used to assess repertoire richness. OLGA was used to compute generation probabilities for all TCRbeta clonotypes that the gDNA method yielded from a handful of donors. TCRdb retrieved this table from immuneACCESS and kept in-frame rearrangements only. Not all clones are present; in checked studies, unresolved V genes account for under half, and no reason is known for the remainder. That table gives V, J and clone size, and the DNA gave D and trimming. The sample profile shows roughly 600,000 clones; more than 95% of them were found once. The ten largest clones take up 0.3% of the sample.

Worth noting for this clone: Its binding antigen is unknown. It has no much larger one-base neighbor in the sample; base qualities were not kept.

This TCR was sampled from a man in his thirties or forties in good health. In this chain, TRBV25-1 is recombined with TRBJ2-1; 12 bases in between match TRBD2. Sequencing was carried out using naive CD8+ T cells sorted from blood. The cell subset or site label, as the study defines it: CD45RA+CCR7+. The encoded CDR3 is CASSESVTSGSDEQFF. The bases read TGTGCCAGCAGTGAATCTGTGACTAGCGGGAGCGATGAGCAGTTCTTC.